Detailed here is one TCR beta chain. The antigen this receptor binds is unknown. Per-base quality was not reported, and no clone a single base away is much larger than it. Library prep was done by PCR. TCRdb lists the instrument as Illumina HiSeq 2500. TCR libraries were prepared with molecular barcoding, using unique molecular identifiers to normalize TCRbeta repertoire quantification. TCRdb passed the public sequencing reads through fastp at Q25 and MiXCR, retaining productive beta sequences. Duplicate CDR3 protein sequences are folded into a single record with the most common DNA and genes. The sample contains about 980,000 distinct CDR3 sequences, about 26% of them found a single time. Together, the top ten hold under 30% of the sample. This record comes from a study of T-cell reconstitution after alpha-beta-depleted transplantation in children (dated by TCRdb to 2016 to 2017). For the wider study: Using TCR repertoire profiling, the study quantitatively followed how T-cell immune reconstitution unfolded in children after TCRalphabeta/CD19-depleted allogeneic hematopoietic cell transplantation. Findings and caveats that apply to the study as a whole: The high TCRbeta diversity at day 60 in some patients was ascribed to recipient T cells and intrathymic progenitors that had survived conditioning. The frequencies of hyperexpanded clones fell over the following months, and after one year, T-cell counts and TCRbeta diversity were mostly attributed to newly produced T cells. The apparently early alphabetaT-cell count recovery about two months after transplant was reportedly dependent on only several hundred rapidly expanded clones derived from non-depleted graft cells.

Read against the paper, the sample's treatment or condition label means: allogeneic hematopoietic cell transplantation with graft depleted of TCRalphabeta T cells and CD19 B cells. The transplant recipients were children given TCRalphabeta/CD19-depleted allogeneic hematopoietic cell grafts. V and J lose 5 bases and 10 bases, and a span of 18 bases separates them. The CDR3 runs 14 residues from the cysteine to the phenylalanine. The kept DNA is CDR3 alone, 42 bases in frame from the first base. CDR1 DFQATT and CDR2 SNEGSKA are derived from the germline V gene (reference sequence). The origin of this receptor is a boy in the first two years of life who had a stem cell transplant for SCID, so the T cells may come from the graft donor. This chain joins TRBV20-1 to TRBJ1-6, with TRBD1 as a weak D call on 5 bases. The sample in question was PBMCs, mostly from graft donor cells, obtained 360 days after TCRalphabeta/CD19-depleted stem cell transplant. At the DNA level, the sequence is TGCAGTGCTGCCGGCCCCGTGAGGGGCTCACCCCTCCACTTT. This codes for CSAAGPVRGSPLHF.